Listed below are T cell receptor beta chains from one sample, sequenced in a study of blood T cell repertoires in COVID-19. TCRdb's copy holds only in-frame clones and misses some; the assay was immunoSEQ multiplex PCR. The table shows about 360,000 clones, with around nine tenths occurring only once. The sequenced sample was peripheral blood. The receptors here all came from a human donor in a cohort sampled during active COVID-19. CDR3s include the opening cysteine and the closing phenylalanine or tryptophan. The D gene is left open where the match is weak. Rows give clone size only sometimes, using once, few, many, or a class for an expanded clone.

TRBV7-3	NA	TRBJ2-7	NA	CASSVSGLMDEQYF	TGTGCCAGCAGCGTATCAGGGTTAATGGACGAGCAGTACTTC
TRBV7-9	TRBD1	TRBJ2-4	NA	CASSSSPGTGGSKNIQYF	TGTGCCAGCAGCTCCAGCCCTGGGACAGGGGGCTCCAAAAACATTCAGTACTTC
TRBV6-1	NA	TRBJ1-1	NA	CASSESQLNTEAFF	TGTGCCAGCAGTGAAAGTCAGTTGAACACTGAAGCTTTCTTT
TRBV18	TRBD2	TRBJ2-6	NA	CASSTSGGTPGSGANVLTF	TGTGCCAGCTCAACTAGCGGGGGAACACCGGGGTCTGGGGCCAACGTCCTGACTTTC
TRBV7-3	TRBD1	TRBJ2-1	NA	CASSLIAGTGGRVNEQFF	TGTGCCAGCAGCTTAATAGCTGGGACAGGGGGCCGGGTGAATGAGCAGTTCTTC
TRBV18	NA	TRBJ1-1	NA	CASSAVETRNTEAFF	TGTGCCAGCTCAGCTGTGGAGACTCGGAACACTGAAGCTTTCTTT
TRBV7-9	NA	TRBJ1-5	NA	CASSLFPGSDQPQHF	TGTGCCAGCAGCTTATTTCCGGGATCGGATCAGCCCCAGCATTTT
TRBV6-1	NA	TRBJ1-2	NA	CASSENRESYTF	TGTGCCAGCAGTGAAAACAGGGAGAGCTACACCTTC
TRBV5-6	TRBD2	TRBJ2-1	once	CASSLRSASGRNEQFF	TGTGCCAGCAGCTTGAGGTCGGCTAGCGGGAGGAATGAGCAGTTCTTC
TRBV6-6	NA	TRBJ2-7	NA	CASRIGRGTSYEQYF	TGTGCCAGCCGGATCGGGCGGGGAACCTCCTACGAGCAGTACTTC
TRBV19	TRBD2	TRBJ2-2	few	CASSTAGLAATPSELFF	TGTGCCAGTAGTACTGCTGGACTAGCGGCCACACCGTCTGAGCTGTTTTTT
TRBV7-9	TRBD1	TRBJ2-7	once	CASRSTGGYEQYF	TGTGCCAGCCGCTCGACAGGGGGCTACGAGCAGTACTTC
TRBV5-5	TRBD1	TRBJ1-4	NA	CASSLDRANEKLFF	TGTGCCAGCAGCCTGGACAGGGCCAATGAAAAACTGTTTTTT
TRBV29-1	NA	TRBJ1-2	NA	CSVDTGIYGYTF	TGCAGCGTTGACACGGGGATCTATGGCTACACCTTC
TRBV18	NA	TRBJ1-1	NA	CASSQTPEDIDTEAFF	TGTGCCAGCTCCCAGACGCCAGAGGACATAGACACTGAAGCTTTCTTT
TRBV6-2/TRBV6-3	TRBD1	TRBJ1-2	NA	CASSLDRDHYGYTF	TGTGCCAGCAGTCTGGACAGGGATCACTATGGCTACACCTTC
TRBV4-2	NA	TRBJ2-5	NA	CASSPSGNSDLQETQYF	TGTGCCAGCAGCCCCTCGGGAAATAGCGACCTCCAAGAGACCCAGTACTTC
TRBV30	TRBD2	TRBJ2-3	NA	CARNGGAADTQYF	TGTGCCCGGAACGGGGGGGCCGCAGATACGCAGTATTTT
TRBV6-5	TRBD1	TRBJ1-1	NA	CASRLGTGGTEAFF	TGTGCCAGTCGATTAGGGACAGGGGGTACTGAAGCTTTCTTT
TRBV11-2	TRBD2	TRBJ2-1	NA	CASSLGTSGRVPYNEQFF	TGTGCCAGCAGCTTAGGGACTAGCGGGAGAGTCCCCTACAATGAGCAGTTCTTC
TRBV13	TRBD1	TRBJ1-1	NA	CASSSRRTGGTNTEAFF	TGTGCCAGCAGCTCCAGAAGGACAGGGGGCACGAACACTGAAGCTTTCTTT
TRBV7-3	TRBD2	TRBJ2-2	NA	CASSFHGGANTGELFF	TGTGCCAGCAGCTTTCACGGGGGGGCGAACACCGGGGAGCTGTTTTTT
TRBV6-5	NA	TRBJ2-6	once	CASTAQAGANVLTF	TGTGCCAGCACCGCCCAGGCCGGGGCCAACGTCCTGACTTTC
TRBV4-2	TRBD1	TRBJ1-4	once	CASSPPDRAANEKLFF	TGTGCCAGCAGCCCTCCGGACAGGGCGGCCAATGAAAAACTGTTTTTT
TRBV29-1	TRBD2	TRBJ2-1	NA	CSVGTTNEQFF	TGCAGCGTCGGGACTACTAATGAGCAGTTCTTC
TRBV7-3	TRBD1	TRBJ1-6	NA	CASSRDREGSPLHF	TGTGCCAGCAGTCGGGACAGGGAGGGTTCACCCCTCCACTTT
TRBV27	NA	TRBJ1-1	NA	CASSFSSPGNTEAFF	TGTGCCAGCAGTTTCTCCAGCCCGGGGAACACTGAAGCTTTCTTT
TRBV30	NA	TRBJ2-2	NA	CAWSVILANTGELFF	TGTGCCTGGAGTGTAATTTTAGCGAACACCGGGGAGCTGTTTTTT
TRBV29-1	TRBD2	TRBJ2-1	NA	CSVDGTSGRSDINEQFF	TGCAGCGTTGATGGGACTAGCGGGAGATCGGATATAAATGAGCAGTTCTTC
TRBV7-2	NA	TRBJ1-6	few	CASSRESGSPLHF	TGTGCCAGCAGCCGTGAGTCGGGATCACCCCTCCACTTT
TRBV18	NA	TRBJ2-6	once	CASSPSGDANVLTF	TGTGCCAGCTCACCATCTGGAGACGCCAACGTCCTGACTTTC
TRBV6-5	NA	TRBJ2-5	NA	CASNPDRNQETQYF	TGTGCCAGCAACCCGGACAGAAACCAAGAGACCCAGTACTTC
TRBV5-1	NA	TRBJ1-2	NA	CASSLSGDNYGYTF	TGCGCCAGCAGCTTGTCAGGGGATAACTATGGCTACACCTTC
TRBV9	TRBD1	TRBJ1-1	NA	CASSDITGESTEAFF	TGTGCCAGCAGCGATATTACAGGGGAAAGCACTGAAGCTTTCTTT
TRBV5-8	TRBD2	TRBJ2-7	NA	CASTSGGGTSFEQYF	TGTGCCAGCACCTCCGGGGGGGGGACCTCTTTCGAGCAGTACTTC
TRBV6-6	TRBD1	TRBJ2-6	few	CASSRRRGSGANVLTF	TGTGCCAGCAGTCGACGCAGGGGGTCTGGGGCCAACGTCCTGACTTTC
TRBV7-9	NA	TRBJ2-1	NA	CASSPQGGYEQFF	TGTGCCAGCAGCCCTCAGGGAGGCTATGAGCAGTTCTTC
TRBV5-4	TRBD2	TRBJ2-5	NA	CASSPPGLGGQETQYF	TGTGCCAGCAGCCCGCCGGGACTAGGGGGCCAAGAGACCCAGTACTTC
TRBV18	NA	TRBJ1-6	few	CASSPGGGLNSPLHF	TGTGCCAGCTCACCAGGGGGAGGCCTTAATTCACCCCTCCACTTT
TRBV5-1	NA	TRBJ1-3	NA	CASSLSQGSGNTIYF	TGCGCCAGCAGCTTGTCACAGGGCTCTGGAAACACCATATATTTT
TRBV28	NA	TRBJ1-1	NA	CASSLRRQLEAFF	TGTGCCAGCAGTTTAAGGAGGCAGCTCGAAGCTTTCTTT
TRBV7-2	TRBD1	TRBJ2-7	NA	CASSLGDRVLYEQYF	TGTGCCAGCAGCTTAGGGGACAGGGTGCTCTACGAGCAGTACTTC
TRBV24-1	TRBD2	TRBJ2-1	NA	CATSEGGLAGGNNEQFF	TGTGCCACCAGTGAAGGGGGACTAGCGGGAGGGAACAATGAGCAGTTCTTC
TRBV5-5	NA	TRBJ2-3	once	CASSQPRDYSTDTQYF	TGTGCCAGCAGCCAGCCCAGGGATTATAGCACAGATACGCAGTATTTT
TRBV27	NA	TRBJ1-4	once	CASGWDGGMGIEKLFF	TGTGCCAGCGGTTGGGACGGGGGAATGGGGATTGAAAAACTGTTTTTT
TRBV6-5	NA	TRBJ1-2	few	CASTSGRESRGYTF	TGTGCCAGCACCTCAGGGAGGGAGAGTCGGGGCTACACCTTC
TRBV19	TRBD2	TRBJ2-3	NA	CASGGLRADTQYF	TGTGCTAGCGGGGGCCTCAGGGCGGATACGCAGTATTTT
TRBV7-9	NA	TRBJ2-3	NA	CASSLGGPFSTDTQYF	TGTGCCAGCAGCTTGGGGGGTCCTTTCAGCACAGATACGCAGTATTTT
TRBV10-3	TRBD1	TRBJ1-5	NA	CAISESAGQGGKPQHF	TGTGCCATCAGTGAGTCAGCGGGACAGGGGGGCAAGCCCCAGCATTTT
TRBV19	NA	TRBJ1-5	many	CASSQGYSNQPQHF	TGTGCCAGTAGTCAGGGCTATAGCAATCAGCCCCAGCATTTT
TRBV15	NA	TRBJ2-7	NA	CATSRDLSSYEQYF	TGTGCCACCAGCAGGGACTTAAGCTCCTACGAGCAGTACTTC
TRBV29-1	TRBD1	TRBJ1-4	once	CSAMQTGGGEKLFF	TGCAGCGCCATGCAAACAGGGGGGGGTGAAAAACTGTTTTTT
TRBV7-2	NA	TRBJ2-7	NA	CASSYTGSYEQYF	TGTGCCAGCAGCTATACAGGATCCTACGAGCAGTACTTC
TRBV6-5	TRBD2	TRBJ2-1	few	CASSWGLEAPNEQFF	TGTGCCAGCAGTTGGGGACTAGAGGCTCCAAATGAGCAGTTCTTC
TRBV7-9	NA	TRBJ1-1	NA	CASSFARVDTEAFF	TGTGCCAGCAGCTTTGCCAGGGTGGACACTGAAGCTTTCTTT
TRBV27	NA	TRBJ2-5	NA	CASRHNQGETQYF	TGTGCCAGCAGACATAATCAGGGGGAGACCCAGTACTTC
TRBV27	TRBD1	TRBJ1-1	NA	CASSLSGTGLNTEAFF	TGTGCCAGCAGTTTATCGGGGACAGGGTTGAACACTGAAGCTTTCTTT
TRBV7-8	TRBD1	TRBJ1-4	NA	CASSLVGAGGLGEKLFF	TGTGCCAGCAGCTTAGTGGGGGCAGGGGGCCTAGGTGAAAAACTGTTTTTT
TRBV28	NA	TRBJ2-4	NA	CASSAPRTALAKNIQYF	TGTGCCAGCAGCGCCCCAAGGACTGCTCTAGCCAAAAACATTCAGTACTTC
TRBV2	TRBD1	TRBJ1-5	NA	CASKDRGQPQHF	TGTGCCAGCAAGGACAGGGGTCAGCCCCAGCATTTT